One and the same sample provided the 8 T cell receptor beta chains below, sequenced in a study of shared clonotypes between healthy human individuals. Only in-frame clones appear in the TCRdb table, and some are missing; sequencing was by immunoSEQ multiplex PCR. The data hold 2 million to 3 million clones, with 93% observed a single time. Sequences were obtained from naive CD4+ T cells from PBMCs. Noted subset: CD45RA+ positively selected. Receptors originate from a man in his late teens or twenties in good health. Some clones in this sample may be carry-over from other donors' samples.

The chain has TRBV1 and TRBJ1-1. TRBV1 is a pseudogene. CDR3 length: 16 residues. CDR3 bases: TGCACCAGCAGCCAAGATCTTCCAAATATCAAACCTGAAGCTTTCTTT. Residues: CTSSQDLPNIKPEAFF.

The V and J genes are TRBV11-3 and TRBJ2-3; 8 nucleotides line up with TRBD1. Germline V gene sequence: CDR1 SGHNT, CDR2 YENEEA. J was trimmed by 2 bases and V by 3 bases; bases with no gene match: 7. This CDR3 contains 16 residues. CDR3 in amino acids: CASSLGGQGSTDTQYF. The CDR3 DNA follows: TGTGCCAGCAGCTTGGGCGGACAGGGTTCCACAGATACGCAGTATTTT. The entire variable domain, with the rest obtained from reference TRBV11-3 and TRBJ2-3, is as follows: EAGVVQSPRYKIIEKKQPVAFWCNPISGHNTLYWYLQNLGQGPELLIRYENEEAVDDSQLPKDRFSAERLKGVDSTLKIQPAELGDSAVYLCASSLGGQGSTDTQYFGPGTRLTVL.

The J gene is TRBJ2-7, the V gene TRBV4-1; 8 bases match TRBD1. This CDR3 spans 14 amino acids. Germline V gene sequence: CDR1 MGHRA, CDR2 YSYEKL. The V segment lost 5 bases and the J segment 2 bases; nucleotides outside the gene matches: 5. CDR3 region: CASSLQGVTYEQYF. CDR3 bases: TGCGCCAGCAGCTTACAGGGGGTAACCTACGAGCAGTACTTC.

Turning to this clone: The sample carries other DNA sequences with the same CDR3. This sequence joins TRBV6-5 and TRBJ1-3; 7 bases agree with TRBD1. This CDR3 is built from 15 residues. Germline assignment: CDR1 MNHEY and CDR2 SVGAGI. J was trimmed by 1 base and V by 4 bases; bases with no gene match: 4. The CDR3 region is CASSSGQVSGNTIYF. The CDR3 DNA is TGTGCCAGCAGTTCCGGACAGGTATCTGGAAACACCATATATTTT.

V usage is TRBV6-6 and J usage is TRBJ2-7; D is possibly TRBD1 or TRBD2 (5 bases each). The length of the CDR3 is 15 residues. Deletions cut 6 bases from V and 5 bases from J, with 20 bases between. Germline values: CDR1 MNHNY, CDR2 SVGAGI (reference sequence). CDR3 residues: CASRVARDRSHEQYF. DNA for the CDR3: TGTGCCAGCAGGGTGGCCCGGGACCGGTCCCACGAGCAGTACTTC.

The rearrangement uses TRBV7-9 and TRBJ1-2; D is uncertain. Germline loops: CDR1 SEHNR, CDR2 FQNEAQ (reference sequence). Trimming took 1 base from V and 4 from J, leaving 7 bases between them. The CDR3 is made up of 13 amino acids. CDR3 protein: CASSLGRPYGYTF. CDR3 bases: TGTGCCAGCAGCTTAGGTCGTCCCTATGGCTACACCTTC. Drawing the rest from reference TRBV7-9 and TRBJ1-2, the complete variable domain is DTGVSQNPRHKITKRGQNVTFRCDPISEHNRLYWYRQTLGQGPEFLTYFQNEAQLEKSRLLSDRFSAERPKGSFSTLEIQRTEQGDSAMYLCASSLGRPYGYTFGSGTRLTVV.

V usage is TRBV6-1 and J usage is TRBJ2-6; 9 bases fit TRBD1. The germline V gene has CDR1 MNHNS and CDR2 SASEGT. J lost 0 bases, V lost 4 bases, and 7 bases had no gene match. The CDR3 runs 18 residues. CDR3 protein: CASSVDGQGLSGANVLTF. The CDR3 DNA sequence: TGTGCCAGCAGTGTTGACGGACAGGGGCTCTCTGGGGCCAACGTCCTGACTTTC.

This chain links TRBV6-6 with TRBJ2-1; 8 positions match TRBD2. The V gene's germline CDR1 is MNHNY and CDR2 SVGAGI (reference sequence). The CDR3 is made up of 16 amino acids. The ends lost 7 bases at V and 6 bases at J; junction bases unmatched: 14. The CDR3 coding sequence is TGTGCCAGCAAACTCGACGGTAGCGGGATCGGCAATGAGCAGTTCTTC. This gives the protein CASKLDGSGIGNEQFF.